The clone carrying this T cell receptor beta chain was seen at least ten times. The target antigen is unknown. This entry belongs to a study of CD8+CD57+ T cells in acquired aplastic anemia. Study context: DNA recovered from sorted CD4+ and CD8+ cells had a mean of roughly 3 ug.

Germline values: CDR1 DFQATT, CDR2 SNEGSKA (reference sequence). The CDR3 loop spans 16 amino acids. V shed 1 base and J 6 bases; nucleotides not matched to a gene: 10. Genomic DNA constituted the template upon which TCR beta VDJ and CDR3 profiling was performed. TCRdb re-derived calls from the reads in MiXCR, one entry per CDR3 protein. The sample yields about 190,000 distinct CDR3 sequences, just under 50% seen once. Study-level points and caveats: In common between the patients and the controls were approximately 30 CD8+ CDR3 sequences.

The sequenced patients had an expansion of CD8+CD57+ cells seen by flow cytometry. Every patient had severe acquired aplastic anemia. Patients had not yet gotten any therapy when their blood was taken for sampling. Sequenced input: sorted CD4+, CD8+, or CD8+CD57+ T cells (not recorded which) from PBMCs. The chain couples TRBV20-1 to TRBJ1-2; 11 positions agree with TRBD1. This clonotype was sampled from a human donor with aplastic anemia. As DNA, the CDR3 is TGCAGTGCTAGAGTCCGGAAGGGGACAGGGGGTGATGGCTACACCTTC. This gives the protein CSARVRKGTGGDGYTF.